These 14 T cell receptor beta chains were all obtained from the same sample, sequenced in a study of T cells in Graves' hyperthyroidism and ophthalmopathy. The investigators amplified TCR beta CDR3 regions from RNA transcripts. HTBI primers were the set used in a first-round RT-PCR of the TCR CDR3. TCRdb passed the multiplex PCR reads through MiXCR, listing each CDR3 protein once. The top ten clones hold 20% to 25% of a sample with some 400,000 distinct CDR3 sequences, roughly 14% of them seen once. Sequencing used blood. The receptor set was obtained from a young man with Graves' hyperthyroidism that later progressed to Graves' ophthalmopathy.

This clonotype was counted ten times or more. The chain couples TRBV12-5 to TRBJ1-2; 8 bases fit TRBD1. Trimming removed 2 bases from V and 0 bases from J; junction bases left unmatched: 11. The CDR3 covers 18 residues. CDR1 is LGHNT, CDR2 FRNRAP, per germline. The CDR3 loop is CASGLTGGRFSTNYGYTF. The CDR3 DNA reads as TGTGCTAGTGGTTTGACAGGGGGAAGGTTCTCAACTAACTATGGCTACACCTTC.

This sequence joins TRBV19 and TRBJ1-5, with D possibly TRBD1 on 6 matching bases. The CDR3 consists of 14 residues. Germline V lookup: CDR1 LNHDA, CDR2 SQIVND (reference sequence). The V gene lost 7 bases and the J gene lost 1 base, with 11 bases spanning the gap. The CDR3: CASTIGGSNQPQHF. CDR3 sequence (DNA): TGTGCCAGTACCATAGGGGGGAGCAATCAGCCCCAGCATTTT.

This clonotype was observed a handful of times. V gene TRBV19 combines with J gene TRBJ1-5; D remains unclear. Germline assignment: CDR1 LNHDA and CDR2 SQIVND (reference sequence). The CDR3 consists of 13 residues. V was cut by 3 bases and J by 11 bases, with 14 bases left in between. Here the CDR3 reads CASSIAEARAQHF. CDR3 DNA sequence: TGTGCCAGTAGTATCGCGGAGGCCCGGGCCCAGCATTTT.

Ten or more counts support this clonotype. The rearrangement uses TRBV7-6 and TRBJ2-1; D may be TRBD2 (6 bases). CDR1 is SGHVS and CDR2 is FNYEAQ in the germline V gene. This CDR3 spans 16 amino acids. V shed 5 bases and J shed 4 bases, with 18 bases lying between them. CDR3 sequence: CASSAPLEAGYNEQFF. The CDR3 DNA reads TGTGCCAGCAGCGCTCCGCTGGAGGCGGGGTACAATGAGCAGTTCTTC. Filled out from reference TRBV7-6 and TRBJ2-1, the complete variable domain reads GAGVSQSPRYKVTKRGQDVALRCDPISGHVSLYWYRQALGQGPEFLTYFNYEAQQDKSGLPNDRFSAERPEGSISTLTIQRTEQRDSAMYRCASSAPLEAGYNEQFFGPGTRLTVL.

The table lists this clonotype with a few counts. The rearrangement uses TRBV5-1 and TRBJ1-4, with TRBD1 matching over 8 bases. The ends lost 4 bases at V and 2 bases at J; junction bases unmatched: 13. Germline assignment: CDR1 SGHRS and CDR2 YFSETQ. The CDR3 contains 18 residues. CDR3 DNA: TGCGCCAGCAGCGAATTGCGGGGGACAGGAGCTACTAATGAAAAACTGTTTTTT. As protein: CASSELRGTGATNEKLFF.

This clonotype appeared many times. This chain links TRBV20-1 with TRBJ1-5, with D unclear. Trimming left V 2 bases short and J 6 bases short, with 11 bases between. The germline gives CDR1 DFQATT, CDR2 SNEGSKA (reference sequence). The CDR3 runs to 13 residues. CDR3 in amino acids: CSARLGEGQPQHF. The CDR3 DNA reads as TGCAGTGCTAGATTGGGTGAAGGTCAGCCCCAGCATTTT.

This clonotype was counted at least ten times. J is TRBJ2-5 and V is TRBV11-3; D may be TRBD1 (5 bases). The CDR3 length is 13 residues. CDR1 is SGHNT, CDR2 YENEEA, per germline. Deletions cut 5 bases from V and 5 bases from J, with 12 bases between. The CDR3 loop reads CASSLVKGETQYF. The CDR3 region has the DNA TGTGCCAGCAGCCTCGTTAAGGGGGAGACCCAGTACTTC.

This clonotype was recorded at least ten times. V gene TRBV12-3 or TRBV12-4 combines with J gene TRBJ1-5; the D is unclear. The CDR3 totals 13 residues. Trimming removed 3 bases at V and 3 bases at J, with 6 bases between. The CDR3 loop reads CASSFSPNQPQHF. The CDR3 bases are TGTGCCAGCAGTTTCTCCCCCAATCAGCCCCAGCATTTT.

This clonotype was detected ten times or more. This chain joins TRBV11-2 and TRBJ1-6; D possibly corresponds to TRBD1 (5 bases). The CDR3 sequence is 13 residues long. Per the germline V gene, CDR1 is SGHAT and CDR2 is FQNNGV. V was pared by 2 bases and J by 8 bases, with 7 bases between. This CDR3 reads CASSLRGDSPLHF. CDR3 in DNA: TGTGCCAGCAGCTTACGGGGGGATTCACCCCTCCACTTT.

The sample holds many counts of this clonotype. The CDR3 loop is CASSQEQTSGGANEQFF. As DNA, the CDR3 is TGTGCCAGCAGCCAAGAGCAGACTAGCGGGGGGGCAAATGAGCAGTTCTTC. The chain recombines TRBV3-1 with TRBJ2-1, with 14 positions matching TRBD2. The CDR3 extends over 17 amino acids. The trim removed 0 bases at V and 7 bases at J, leaving 5 bases unmatched. Germline V CDR1 and CDR2: LGHDT, YNNKEL (reference sequence).

This clonotype has a count of ten or more. J is TRBJ2-7 and V is TRBV7-9; 8 bases are shared with TRBD1. CDR1 is SEHNR and CDR2 is FQNEAQ in the germline V gene (reference sequence). This CDR3 region has 13 residues. V gave up 4 bases and J gave up 9 bases; unmatched junction bases: 8. Here the CDR3 DNA reads TGTGCCAGCAGCTCCGCCCCAGGGGGCGGGCAGTACTTC. As protein: CASSSAPGGGQYF.

In its sample, this clonotype was seen many times. V and J are TRBV10-3 and TRBJ2-7; D possibly corresponds to TRBD2 (5 bases). V lost 6 bases and J 6 bases, leaving 18 bases between the germline ends. Looked up from germline, CDR1 is ENHRY and CDR2 is SYGVKD. The CDR3 extends over 14 amino acids. CDR3 amino acids: CAISARANSGEQYF. The CDR3 DNA is TGTGCCATCAGCGCGCGGGCCAATTCGGGCGAGCAGTACTTC.

This clonotype came up many times. The chain employs TRBV2 and TRBJ2-1; TRBD1 might be the D (6 bases). CDR1 and CDR2 from the germline V gene are SNHLY and FYNNEI. V shed 6 bases and J shed 0 bases, with 18 bases lying between them. CDR3 length: 17 amino acids. CDR3 loop: CASRGTRQASSYNEQFF. The CDR3, as DNA: TGTGCCAGCAGAGGCACAAGACAGGCTAGCTCCTACAATGAGCAGTTCTTC. The full variable domain, in which reference TRBV2 and TRBJ2-1 provide the parts outside the CDR3, is EPEVTQTPSHQVTQMGQEVILRCVPISNHLYFYWYRQILGQKVEFLVSFYNNEISEKSEIFDDQFSVERPDGSNFTLKIRSTKLEDSAMYFCASRGTRQASSYNEQFFGPGTRLTVL.

V is TRBV7-3 and J is TRBJ2-2, with TRBD1 matching over 8 bases. Germline V gene data show CDR1 as SGHTA and CDR2 as FQGTGA. V was pared by 0 bases and J by 4 bases, with 7 bases of the junction left unmatched. This CDR3 is 17 amino acids long. The CDR3 is CASSLTRDRLATGELFF. DNA for the CDR3: TGTGCCAGCAGCTTAACCCGGGACAGGCTGGCCACCGGGGAGCTGTTTTTT.